The 29 T cell receptor beta chains in this list originate from one sample, sequenced in a study of T cell responses to AZD1222 COVID-19 vaccine. Clones were read by immunoSEQ multiplex PCR, and TCRdb kept only the in-frame ones, dropping some. The sample contains roughly 250,000 clones, more than 80% of which appear only once. The specimen comprised peripheral blood, sampled on day 0 of AZD1222 vaccination. The receptors were gathered from an adult in good health.

The genes are TRBV4-3 and TRBJ2-1, with TRBD2 identical over 7 bases. CDR3 length: 16 residues. Germline-derived CDR1 and CDR2 are LGHNA and YSLEER. After removal of 0 bases from V and 2 bases from J, the junction contained 4 bases not matched to a gene. CDR3 in DNA: TGCGCCAGCAGCCAAGAGGCTAGCGGAACCTACAATGAGCAGTTCTTC. As protein: CASSQEASGTYNEQFF.

This clone was seen a handful of times. The chain recombines TRBV4-1 with TRBJ2-2, with D perhaps matching TRBD2 (6 bases). The CDR3 contains 15 residues. Germline-derived CDR1 and CDR2 are MGHRA and YSYEKL. V lost 6 bases and J lost 7, with 18 bases in between. The DNA of the CDR3 is TGCGCCAGCAGTCTCCGGGACTCCGCTAGCGGGGAGCTGTTTTTT. Protein sequence: CASSLRDSASGELFF.

This chain joins TRBV12-3 or TRBV12-4 and TRBJ1-3; D not resolved. This CDR3 has 13 residues. The V end lost 3 bases, the J end lost 4 bases, and 7 bases lay between the germline ends. The CDR3 protein is CASSLGGGNTIYF. The CDR3 nucleotides read TGTGCCAGCAGTTTGGGAGGGGGAAACACCATATATTTT.

This chain uses TRBV6-5 with TRBJ2-2, with D perhaps matching TRBD1 (5 bases). The ends were cut back, 7 bases at V and 8 bases at J, with 11 bases in the middle. In germline, CDR1 is MNHEY, CDR2 SVGAGI. The CDR3 extends over 12 amino acids. CDR3 in amino acids: CASTQGYGELFF. CDR3 DNA sequence: TGTGCCAGCACCCAGGGCTATGGGGAGCTGTTTTTT.

The chain uses TRBV27 and TRBJ1-1; 8 nucleotides agree with TRBD1. The germline V gene has CDR1 MNHEY and CDR2 SMNVEV (reference sequence). There are 13 residues in the CDR3. After removal of 4 bases from V and 10 bases from J, the junction contained 8 bases not matched to a gene. DNA of the CDR3: TGTGCCAGCAGTTCAAGCAGGGGGCTTGGAGCTTTCTTT. It encodes CASSSSRGLGAFF.

The V gene is TRBV27, the J gene TRBJ1-1, with TRBD1 matching over 9 bases. Germline CDR1 reads MNHEY; CDR2 reads SMNVEV (reference sequence). CDR3 length equals 16 residues. The V segment lost 3 bases and the J segment 4 bases; nucleotides outside the gene matches: 9. Here the CDR3 DNA reads TGTGCCAGCAGTTTTCTCCGGACAGGGGAGGGCACTGAAGCTTTCTTT. Protein sequence: CASSFLRTGEGTEAFF.

The chain carries TRBV12-3 or TRBV12-4 and TRBJ1-1; D call uncertain. The CDR3 consists of 12 residues. V shed 6 bases and J shed 4 bases, with 9 bases lying between them. The CDR3 DNA reads as TGTGCCAGCAGCCGGGATTTCACTGAAGCTTTCTTT. Its translation is CASSRDFTEAFF.

V gene TRBV6-5 combines with J gene TRBJ1-4; the D is unclear. This CDR3 has 16 amino acids. The germline gives CDR1 MNHEY, CDR2 SVGAGI. V lost 0 bases to trimming and J lost 8 bases, with 16 bases between them. CDR3 sequence reads: CASSYSYSVGGEKLFF. In DNA, the CDR3 is TGTGCCAGCAGTTACTCGTACAGCGTTGGAGGCGAAAAACTGTTTTTT.

This chain connects TRBV21-1 to TRBJ2-7; the D call of TRBD2 is as the table states it, not checked on the DNA. TRBV21-1 is a recognized pseudogene. The length of the CDR3 is 17 residues. The CDR3 protein is CASSKRGRLAGTYEQYF. The DNA for the CDR3 is TGTGCCAGCAGCAAAAGGGGAAGACTAGCGGGGACCTACGAGCAGTACTTC.

This chain uses TRBV3-1 (or the pseudogene TRBV3-2) with TRBJ2-3; the D is unclear. Germline V gene data show CDR1 as LGHDT and CDR2 as YNNKEL (reference sequence). V was pared by 0 bases and J by 10 bases, with 8 bases between. This CDR3 comprises 12 residues. CDR3 sequence (DNA): TGTGCCAGCAGCCAAGAATCCCGGGCGCAGTATTTT. Encoded protein: CASSQESRAQYF.

The chain employs TRBV7-9 and TRBJ2-1; 14 bases map to TRBD2. CDR3 size: 15 residues. V lost 5 bases and J lost 7; bases outside the gene matches: 4. Germline values: CDR1 SEHNR, CDR2 FQNEAQ (reference sequence). DNA for the CDR3: TGTGCCAGCAGCGCCTGGACTAGCGGGAGGAATGAGCAGTTCTTC. Translated, it gives CASSAWTSGRNEQFF.

The rearrangement joins TRBV6-5 to TRBJ1-4; D remains unclear. The germline V gene encodes CDR1 MNHEY and CDR2 SVGAGI. V lost 5 bases to trimming and J lost 8 bases, with 9 bases between them. This CDR3 region has 12 residues. CDR3 nucleotide sequence: TGTGCCAGCAGTCGGACGGGAGAAAAACTGTTTTTT. As protein: CASSRTGEKLFF.

V usage is TRBV2 and J usage is TRBJ1-2, with D unclear. The germline gives CDR1 SNHLY, CDR2 FYNNEI. This CDR3 comprises 12 residues. V gave up 6 bases and J gave up 6 bases, with 11 bases separating them. The CDR3 here is CASRDRGDGYTF. In DNA, the CDR3 is TGTGCCAGCAGGGATCGCGGGGATGGCTACACCTTC.

V and J are TRBV7-2 and TRBJ2-5, with D uncertain. CDR3 length: 14 residues. The germline V and J ends were trimmed by 5 bases and 1 base, with 11 bases remaining between them. CDR1 SGHTA and CDR2 FQGNSA come from the germline V gene. CDR3: CASSPQRPQETQYF. The CDR3 nucleotides are TGTGCCAGCAGCCCCCAGAGGCCCCAAGAGACCCAGTACTTC.

The chain recombines TRBV5-4 with TRBJ1-6, with no clear D. Trimming removed 3 bases from V and 10 bases from J, with 11 bases in between. The germline gives CDR1 SGHNT, CDR2 YYREEE (reference sequence). The CDR3 is made up of 13 amino acids. CDR3 in amino acids: CASSSPKGSPLHF. CDR3 DNA sequence: TGTGCCAGCAGCTCCCCAAAAGGGTCACCCCTCCACTTT.

The chain recombines TRBV3-1 (or the pseudogene TRBV3-2) with TRBJ1-6, with D perhaps matching TRBD1 (6 bases). The V end was cut by 5 bases, the J end by 10 bases, with 15 bases between. Germline lookup yields CDR1 LGHDT and CDR2 YNNKEL (reference sequence). This CDR3 comprises 14 residues. The CDR3 loop reads CASSTTGLGSPLHF. The CDR3 region has the DNA TGTGCCAGCAGCACTACAGGGCTGGGCTCACCCCTCCACTTT.

The V and J genes are TRBV10-3 and TRBJ1-4; 9 bases line up with TRBD1. V shed 6 bases, J shed 7 bases, and the junction held 3 bases outside the gene matches. The CDR3 contains 13 residues. Germline-derived CDR1 and CDR2 are ENHRY and SYGVKD. Here the CDR3 reads CAIRQGAGEKLFF. CDR3 nucleotides: TGTGCCATCAGACAGGGGGCCGGTGAAAAACTGTTTTTT.

The chain combines TRBV6-5 with TRBJ2-5; D perhaps matches TRBD2 (6 bases). With 5 bases removed from V and 5 bases from J, the gap between germline ends came to 18 bases. The CDR3 length is 15 residues. Germline lookup yields CDR1 MNHEY and CDR2 SVGAGI. CDR3 loop: CASSPGRGSMETQYF. CDR3 sequence (DNA): TGTGCCAGCAGTCCCGGTCGGGGGAGTATGGAGACCCAGTACTTC.

V is TRBV5-1 and J is TRBJ2-1, with D unclear. Per the germline V gene, CDR1 is SGHRS and CDR2 is YFSETQ. The CDR3 totals 10 residues. The germline V and J ends were trimmed by 7 bases and 7 bases, with 6 bases remaining between them. The CDR3: CASAGNEQFF. Here the CDR3 DNA reads TGCGCCAGCGCTGGAAATGAGCAGTTCTTC.

This chain links TRBV18 with TRBJ2-2; D unresolved. Between the trimmed V and J ends, which lost 6 bases and 0 bases, there was a span of 11 bases. This CDR3 has 15 amino acids. Germline assignment: CDR1 KGHSH and CDR2 LQKENI. CDR3 DNA: TGTGCCAGCTCCGGTTGGGCTACGAACACCGGGGAGCTGTTTTTT. Residues: CASSGWATNTGELFF.

The rearrangement links TRBV29-1 to TRBJ1-2; D is possibly TRBD1 (6 bases). Germline-derived CDR1 and CDR2 are SQVTM and ANQGSEA. Trimming took off 3 bases at V and 7 bases at J, with 24 bases between the two ends. The CDR3 extends over 16 amino acids. DNA of the CDR3: TGCAGCGTTGACCCCCTCGGCCGGGGGCGCGGTGGTGGCTACACCTTC. This codes for CSVDPLGRGRGGGYTF.

The V call is TRBV7-2, the J call TRBJ1-1; D unresolved. The CDR3 has 14 amino acids. The V gene lost 5 bases and the J gene lost 0 bases, with 10 bases spanning the gap. Germline assignment: CDR1 SGHTA and CDR2 FQGNSA. CDR3 sequence (DNA): TGTGCCAGCAGCCCGACCACACTGAACACTGAAGCTTTCTTT. This gives the protein CASSPTTLNTEAFF.

The chain links TRBV18 to TRBJ2-3; D is ambiguous. The CDR3 length is 14 residues. V gave up 2 bases and J gave up 5 bases, with 11 bases separating them. Germline loops: CDR1 KGHSH, CDR2 LQKENI. CDR3 protein: CASSPELGKDTQYF. Written as DNA, the CDR3 is TGTGCCAGCTCACCAGAGTTGGGGAAAGATACGCAGTATTTT.

The V call is TRBV9, the J call TRBJ2-7; 9 bases agree with TRBD1. Germline assignment: CDR1 SGDLS and CDR2 YYNGEE. J was trimmed by 5 bases and V by 4 bases; bases with no gene match: 10. The CDR3 runs 15 residues. CDR3 protein: CASSPGQGLGDEQYF. The CDR3 nucleotides read TGTGCCAGCAGCCCGGGACAGGGCCTGGGGGACGAGCAGTACTTC.

The chain uses TRBV6-1 and TRBJ1-2, with no clear D. Germline CDR1 and CDR2: MNHNS and SASEGT. V lost 1 base, J lost 4 bases, and 13 bases lay in between. CDR3 length equals 15 residues. The CDR3 region is CASSEDSQPIYGYTF. The CDR3 coding sequence is TGTGCCAGCAGTGAAGACAGCCAACCGATCTATGGCTACACCTTC.

V gene TRBV9 combines with J gene TRBJ2-3; D not certain. Trimming removed 3 bases at V and 0 bases at J, with 8 bases between. Germline CDR1 is SGDLS and CDR2 is YYNGEE. The CDR3 is 14 amino acids. CDR3 nucleotide sequence: TGTGCCAGCAGCGCTCCCTCTAGCACAGATACGCAGTATTTT. It encodes CASSAPSSTDTQYF. Together with reference TRBV9 and TRBJ2-3, the CDR3 gives the full variable domain: DSGVTQTPKHLITATGQRVTLRCSPRSGDLSVYWYQQSLDQGLQFLIQYYNGEERAKGNILERFSAQQFPDLHSELNLSSLELGDSALYFCASSAPSSTDTQYFGPGTRLTVL.

The V call is TRBV27, the J call TRBJ1-4; 12 bases are shared with TRBD1. The CDR3 sequence is 21 residues long. With 3 bases clipped from V and 1 base from J, the junction kept 15 bases outside the gene matches. From germline, CDR1 is MNHEY and CDR2 SMNVEV (reference sequence). The CDR3 DNA reads as TGTGCCAGCAGTTTTAAAGGGCCATTCGGGACAGGGGGCGAAACTAATGAAAAACTGTTTTTT. It encodes CASSFKGPFGTGGETNEKLFF.

This chain links TRBV2 with TRBJ2-7, with unresolved D. The CDR3 spans 15 residues. Trimming shortened V by 5 bases and J by 3 bases, and 17 bases separated the two germline ends. The germline V gene encodes CDR1 SNHLY and CDR2 FYNNEI. The CDR3 spells CASSRGDPPFYEQYF. The CDR3 nucleotides read TGTGCCAGCAGTCGCGGAGATCCCCCTTTCTACGAGCAGTACTTC.

The gene calls are TRBV5-1 and TRBJ1-5, with TRBD1 matching over 7 bases. Trimming removed 0 bases from V and 4 bases from J; junction bases left unmatched: 4. The CDR3 is 15 amino acids. Germline values: CDR1 SGHRS, CDR2 YFSETQ. This chain's CDR3 is CASSLEGQLNQPQHF. In DNA form, the CDR3 reads TGCGCCAGCAGCTTGGAGGGACAGTTAAATCAGCCCCAGCATTTT.